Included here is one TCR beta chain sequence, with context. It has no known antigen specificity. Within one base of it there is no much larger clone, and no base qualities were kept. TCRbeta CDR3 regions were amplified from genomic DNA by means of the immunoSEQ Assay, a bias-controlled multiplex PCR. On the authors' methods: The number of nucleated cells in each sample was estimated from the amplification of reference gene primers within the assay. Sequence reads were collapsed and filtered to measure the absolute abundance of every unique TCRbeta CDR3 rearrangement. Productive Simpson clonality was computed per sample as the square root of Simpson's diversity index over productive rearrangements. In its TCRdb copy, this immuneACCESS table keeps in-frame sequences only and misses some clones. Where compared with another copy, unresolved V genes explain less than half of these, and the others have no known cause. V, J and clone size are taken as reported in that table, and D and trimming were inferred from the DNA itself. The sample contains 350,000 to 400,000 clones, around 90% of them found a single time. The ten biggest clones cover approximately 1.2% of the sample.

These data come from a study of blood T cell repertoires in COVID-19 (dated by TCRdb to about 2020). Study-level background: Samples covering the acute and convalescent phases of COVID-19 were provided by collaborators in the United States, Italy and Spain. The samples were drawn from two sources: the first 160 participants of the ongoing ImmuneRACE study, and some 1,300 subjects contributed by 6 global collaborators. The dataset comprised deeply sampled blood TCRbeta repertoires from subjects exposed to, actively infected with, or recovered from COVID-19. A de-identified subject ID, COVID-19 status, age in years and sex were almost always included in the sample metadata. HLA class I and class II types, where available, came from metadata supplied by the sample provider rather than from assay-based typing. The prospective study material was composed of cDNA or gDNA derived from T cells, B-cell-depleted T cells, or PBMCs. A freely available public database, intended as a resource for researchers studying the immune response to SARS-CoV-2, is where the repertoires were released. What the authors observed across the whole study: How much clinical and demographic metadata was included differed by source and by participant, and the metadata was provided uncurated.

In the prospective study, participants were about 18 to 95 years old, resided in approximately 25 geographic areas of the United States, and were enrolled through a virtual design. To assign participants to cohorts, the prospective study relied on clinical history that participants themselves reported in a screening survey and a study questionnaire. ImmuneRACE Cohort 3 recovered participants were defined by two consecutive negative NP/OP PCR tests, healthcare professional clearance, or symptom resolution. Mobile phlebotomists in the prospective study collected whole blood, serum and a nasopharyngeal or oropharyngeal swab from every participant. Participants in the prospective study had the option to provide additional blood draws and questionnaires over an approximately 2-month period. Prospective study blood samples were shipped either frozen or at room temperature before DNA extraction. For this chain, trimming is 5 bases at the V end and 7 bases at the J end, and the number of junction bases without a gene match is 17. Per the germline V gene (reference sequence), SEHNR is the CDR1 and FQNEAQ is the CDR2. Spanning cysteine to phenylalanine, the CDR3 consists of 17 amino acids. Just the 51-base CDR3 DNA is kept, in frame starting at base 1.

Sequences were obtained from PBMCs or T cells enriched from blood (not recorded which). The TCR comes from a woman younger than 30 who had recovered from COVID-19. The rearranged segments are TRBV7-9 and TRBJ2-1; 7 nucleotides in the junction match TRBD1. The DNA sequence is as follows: TGTGCCAGCAGCACTAGTCCGGGACAGTTAGGAATGAATGAGCAGTTCTTC. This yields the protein CASSTSPGQLGMNEQFF.